The text below deals with one TCR beta chain. The antigen remains undetermined. Sequenced by immunoSEQ multiplex PCR; TCRdb stores in-frame clones only, minus some. The sample consists of about 7,000 clones, roughly 86% of them appearing once. This sample was taken from a study of PD-1 blockade in classical Hodgkin lymphoma. There are 15 residues in the CDR3. With 3 bases removed from V and 2 bases from J, the gap between germline ends came to 12 bases. Per the germline V gene, CDR1 is LNHDA and CDR2 is SQIVND (reference sequence). The patients all showed relapse after autologous stem cell transplantation, while their brentuximab vedotin exposure varied. Overall study results and limits: A reduction in baseline TCR diversity was reportedly seen in newly diagnosed patients relative to healthy donors.

This TCR came from a human donor with classical Hodgkin lymphoma. V and J are TRBV19 and TRBJ2-3; tentatively, D is TRBD2 (6 bases). This material consisted of peripheral blood mononuclear cells (PBMCs), taken at baseline. CDR3 nucleotide sequence: TGTGCCAGTAGTATCGGTGCGGGAACCACAGATACGCAGTATTTT. Translated: CASSIGAGTTDTQYF.